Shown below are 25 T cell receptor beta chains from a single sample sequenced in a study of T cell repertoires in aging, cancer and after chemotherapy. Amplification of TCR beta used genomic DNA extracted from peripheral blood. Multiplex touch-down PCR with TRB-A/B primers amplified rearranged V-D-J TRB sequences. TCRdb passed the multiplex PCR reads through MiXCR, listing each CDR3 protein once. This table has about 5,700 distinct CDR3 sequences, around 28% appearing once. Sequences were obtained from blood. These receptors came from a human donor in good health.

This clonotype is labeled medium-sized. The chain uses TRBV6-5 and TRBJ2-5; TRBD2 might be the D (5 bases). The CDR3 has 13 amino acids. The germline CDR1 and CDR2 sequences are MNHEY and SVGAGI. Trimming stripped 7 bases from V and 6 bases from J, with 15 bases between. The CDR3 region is CASKGRLSKTQYF. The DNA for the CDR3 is TGTGCCAGCAAAGGGAGACTCTCGAAGACCCAGTACTTC.

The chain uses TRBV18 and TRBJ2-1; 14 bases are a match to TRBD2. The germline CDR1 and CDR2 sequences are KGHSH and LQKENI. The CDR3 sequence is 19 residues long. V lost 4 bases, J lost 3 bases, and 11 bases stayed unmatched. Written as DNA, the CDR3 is TGTGCCAGCTCACGACGGGGGACTAGCGGGAGTAATGACTACAATGAGCAGTTCTTC. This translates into CASSRRGTSGSNDYNEQFF.

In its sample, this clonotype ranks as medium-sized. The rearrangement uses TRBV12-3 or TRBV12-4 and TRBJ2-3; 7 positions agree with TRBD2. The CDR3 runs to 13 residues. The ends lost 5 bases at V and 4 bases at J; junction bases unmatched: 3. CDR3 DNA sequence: TGTGCCAGCAGTACCGCGGGGGCAGATACGCAGTATTTT. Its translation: CASSTAGADTQYF.

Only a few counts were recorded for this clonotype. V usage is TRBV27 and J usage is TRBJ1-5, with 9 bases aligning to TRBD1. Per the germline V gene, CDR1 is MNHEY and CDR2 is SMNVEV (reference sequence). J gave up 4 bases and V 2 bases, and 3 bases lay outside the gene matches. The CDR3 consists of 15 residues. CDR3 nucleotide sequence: TGTGCCAGCAGTTTAAGGGGACAGGGTAATCAGCCCCAGCATTTT. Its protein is CASSLRGQGNQPQHF.

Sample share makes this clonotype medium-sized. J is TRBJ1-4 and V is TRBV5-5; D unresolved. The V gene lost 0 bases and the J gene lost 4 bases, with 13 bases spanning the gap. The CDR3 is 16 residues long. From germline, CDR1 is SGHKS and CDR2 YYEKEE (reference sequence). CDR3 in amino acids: CASSLAASEGNEKLFF. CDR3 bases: TGTGCCAGCAGCTTGGCGGCGTCGGAGGGTAATGAAAAACTGTTTTTT.

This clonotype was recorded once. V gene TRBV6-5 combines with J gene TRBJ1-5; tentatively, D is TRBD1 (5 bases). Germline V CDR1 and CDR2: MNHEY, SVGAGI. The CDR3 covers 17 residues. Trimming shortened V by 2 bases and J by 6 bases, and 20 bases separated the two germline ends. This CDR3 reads CASSYILGQPSGQPQHF. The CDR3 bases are TGTGCCAGCAGTTACATCCTCGGACAACCGTCGGGTCAGCCCCAGCATTTT.

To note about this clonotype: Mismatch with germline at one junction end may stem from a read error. CDR3 bases: TGTGCCATCATGGAGGACAGGGGTTCACCCATCCACTTT. Its protein is CAIMEDRGSPIHF. The chain couples TRBV10-3 to TRBJ1-6; 9 nucleotides line up with TRBD1. The germline gives CDR1 ENHRY, CDR2 SYGVKD. The CDR3 is made up of 13 amino acids.

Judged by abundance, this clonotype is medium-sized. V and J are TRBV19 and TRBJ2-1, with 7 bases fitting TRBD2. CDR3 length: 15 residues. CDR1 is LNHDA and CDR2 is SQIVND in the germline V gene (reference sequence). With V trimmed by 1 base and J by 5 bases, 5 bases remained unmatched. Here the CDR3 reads CASSIVGRAHNEQFF. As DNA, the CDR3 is TGTGCCAGTAGTATAGTTGGGAGGGCCCACAATGAGCAGTTCTTC.

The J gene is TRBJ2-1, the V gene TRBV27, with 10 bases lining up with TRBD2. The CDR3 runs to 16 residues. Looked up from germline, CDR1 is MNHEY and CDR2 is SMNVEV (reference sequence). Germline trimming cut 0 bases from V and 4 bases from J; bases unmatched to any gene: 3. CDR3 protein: CASSLSGTSAYNEQFF. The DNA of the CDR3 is TGTGCCAGCAGTTTATCCGGGACTAGCGCATACAATGAGCAGTTCTTC.

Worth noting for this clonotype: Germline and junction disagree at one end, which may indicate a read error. DNA for the CDR3: TGCGCCAGCAGGCCCCGGGACACCCAAGGGACCCAGTACTTC. As protein: CASRPRDTQGTQYF. The chain links TRBV5-1 to TRBJ2-5, with a tentative D call TRBD1 (6 bases). The CDR3 runs 14 residues. Germline V gene data show CDR1 as SGHRS and CDR2 as YFSETQ.

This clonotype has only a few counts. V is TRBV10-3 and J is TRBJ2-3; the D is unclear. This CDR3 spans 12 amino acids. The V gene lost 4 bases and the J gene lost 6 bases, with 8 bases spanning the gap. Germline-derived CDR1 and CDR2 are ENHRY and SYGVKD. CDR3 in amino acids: CAISANYDTQYF. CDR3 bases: TGTGCCATCAGTGCAAACTACGATACGCAGTATTTT.

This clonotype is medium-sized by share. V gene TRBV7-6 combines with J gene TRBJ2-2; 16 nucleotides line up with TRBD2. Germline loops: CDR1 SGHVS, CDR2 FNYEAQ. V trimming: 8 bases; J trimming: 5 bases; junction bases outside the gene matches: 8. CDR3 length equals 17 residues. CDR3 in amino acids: CASGGLAGGPGTGELFF. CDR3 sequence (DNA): TGTGCCAGCGGGGGACTAGCGGGAGGGCCTGGTACCGGGGAGCTGTTTTTT.

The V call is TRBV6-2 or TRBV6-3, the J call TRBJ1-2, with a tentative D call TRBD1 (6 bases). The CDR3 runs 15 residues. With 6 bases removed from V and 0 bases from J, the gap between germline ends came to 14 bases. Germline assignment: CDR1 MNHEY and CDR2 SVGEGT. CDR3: CASSPWDTSNYGYTF. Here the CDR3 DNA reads TGTGCCAGCAGCCCCTGGGACACCTCTAACTATGGCTACACCTTC.

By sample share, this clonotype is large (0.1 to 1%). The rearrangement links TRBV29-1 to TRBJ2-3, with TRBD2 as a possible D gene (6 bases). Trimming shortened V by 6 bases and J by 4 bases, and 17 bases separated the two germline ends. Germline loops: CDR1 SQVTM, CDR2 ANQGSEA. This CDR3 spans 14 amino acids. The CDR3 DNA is TGCAGCGTATCTACTAGCAGCAGGGCAGATACGCAGTATTTT. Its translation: CSVSTSSRADTQYF.

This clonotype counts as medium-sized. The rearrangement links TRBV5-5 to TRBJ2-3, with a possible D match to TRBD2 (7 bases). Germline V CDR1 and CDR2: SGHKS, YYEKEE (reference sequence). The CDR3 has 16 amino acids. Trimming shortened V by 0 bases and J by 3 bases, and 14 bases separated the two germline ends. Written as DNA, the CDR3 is TGTGCCAGCAGCTTGGTCCCGAGGGGGGGAACAGATACGCAGTATTTT. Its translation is CASSLVPRGGTDTQYF.

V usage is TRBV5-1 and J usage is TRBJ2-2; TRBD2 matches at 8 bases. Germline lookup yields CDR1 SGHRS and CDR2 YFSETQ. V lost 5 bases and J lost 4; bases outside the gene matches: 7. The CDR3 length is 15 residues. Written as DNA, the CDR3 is TGCGCCAGCAGGCCCAGCGGGGGCCCCACCGGGGAGCTGTTTTTT. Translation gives CASRPSGGPTGELFF.

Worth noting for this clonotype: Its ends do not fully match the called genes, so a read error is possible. CDR3 sequence reads: CDWSSLHVSQFF. DNA of the CDR3: TGTGACTGGAGTTCCCTACACGTGTCGCAATTCTTC. J is TRBJ2-1 and V is TRBV30; unclear D gene. Germline CDR1 GTSNPN, CDR2 SVGIG (reference sequence). This CDR3 spans 12 amino acids.

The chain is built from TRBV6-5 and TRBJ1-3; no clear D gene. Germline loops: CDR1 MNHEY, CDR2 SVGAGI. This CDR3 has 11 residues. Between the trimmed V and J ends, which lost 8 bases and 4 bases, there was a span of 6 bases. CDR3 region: CASSTGNTIYF. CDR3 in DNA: TGTGCCAGCTCTACAGGAAACACCATATATTTT.

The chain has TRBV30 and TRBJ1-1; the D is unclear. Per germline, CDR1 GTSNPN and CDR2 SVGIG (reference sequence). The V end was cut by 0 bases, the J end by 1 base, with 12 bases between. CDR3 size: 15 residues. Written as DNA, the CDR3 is TGTGCCTGGAGTGTACCCGATCGTCGGAACACTGAAGCTTTCTTT. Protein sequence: CAWSVPDRRNTEAFF.

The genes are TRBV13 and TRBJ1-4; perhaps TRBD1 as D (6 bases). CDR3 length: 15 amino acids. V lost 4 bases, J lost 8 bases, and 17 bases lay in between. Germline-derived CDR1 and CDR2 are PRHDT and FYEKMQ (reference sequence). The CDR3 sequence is CASSSGRGGHEKLFF. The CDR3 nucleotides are TGTGCCAGCAGCTCCGGCAGGGGAGGGCACGAAAAACTGTTTTTT.

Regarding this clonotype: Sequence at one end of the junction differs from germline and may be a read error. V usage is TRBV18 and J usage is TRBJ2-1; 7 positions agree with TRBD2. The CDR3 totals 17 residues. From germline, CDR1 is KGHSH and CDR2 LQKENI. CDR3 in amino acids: CDSSPRIAGESYNEQFF. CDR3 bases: TGTGACAGCTCACCACGTATTGCGGGAGAATCCTACAATGAGCAGTTCTTC.

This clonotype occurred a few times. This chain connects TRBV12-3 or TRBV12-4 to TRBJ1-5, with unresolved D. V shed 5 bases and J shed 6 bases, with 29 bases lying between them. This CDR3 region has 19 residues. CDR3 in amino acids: CASSPPVGSQPGGTQPQHF. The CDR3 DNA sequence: TGTGCCAGCAGTCCCCCTGTGGGGAGCCAGCCCGGTGGTACTCAGCCCCAGCATTTT.

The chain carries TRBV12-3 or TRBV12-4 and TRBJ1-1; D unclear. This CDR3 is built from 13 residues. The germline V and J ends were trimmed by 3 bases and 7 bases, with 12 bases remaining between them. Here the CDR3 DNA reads TGTGCCAGCAGTTTTAGGTTGTCAGGTGAAGCTTTCTTT. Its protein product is CASSFRLSGEAFF.

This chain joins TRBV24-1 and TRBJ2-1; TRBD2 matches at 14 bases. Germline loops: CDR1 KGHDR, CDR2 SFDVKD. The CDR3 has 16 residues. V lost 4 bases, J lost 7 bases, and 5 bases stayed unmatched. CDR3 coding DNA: TGTGCCACCAGTGACCCGGGACTAGCGGGAGTGAATGAGCAGTTCTTC. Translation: CATSDPGLAGVNEQFF.

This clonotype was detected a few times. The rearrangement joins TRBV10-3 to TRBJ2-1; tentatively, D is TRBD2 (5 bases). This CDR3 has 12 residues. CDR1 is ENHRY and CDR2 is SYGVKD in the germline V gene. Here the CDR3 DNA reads TGTGCGTCGGTCGGGGTCGGGAATGAGCAGTTCTTC. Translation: CASVGVGNEQFF.